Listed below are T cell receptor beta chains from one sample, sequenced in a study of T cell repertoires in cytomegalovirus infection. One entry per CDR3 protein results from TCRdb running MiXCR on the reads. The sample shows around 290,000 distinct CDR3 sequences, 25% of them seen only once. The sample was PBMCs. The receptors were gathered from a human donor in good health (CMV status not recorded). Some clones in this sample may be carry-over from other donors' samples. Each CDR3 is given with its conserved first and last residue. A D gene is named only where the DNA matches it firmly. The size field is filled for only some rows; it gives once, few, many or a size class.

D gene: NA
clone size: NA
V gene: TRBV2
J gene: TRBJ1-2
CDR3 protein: CASSYGTNGYTF
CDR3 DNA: TGTGCCAGCAGCTACGGGACAAATGGCTACACCTTC

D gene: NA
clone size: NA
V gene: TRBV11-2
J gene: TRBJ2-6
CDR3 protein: CASTQSATSLANVLTF
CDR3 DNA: TGTGCCAGCACCCAGTCGGCCACTTCACTGGCCAACGTCCTGACTTTC

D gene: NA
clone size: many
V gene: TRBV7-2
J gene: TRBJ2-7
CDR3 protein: CASSLGGGDEQYF
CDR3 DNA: TGTGCCAGCAGCTTAGGTGGGGGCGACGAGCAGTACTTC

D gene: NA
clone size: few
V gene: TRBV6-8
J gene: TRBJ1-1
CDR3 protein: CASSPGTIEAFF
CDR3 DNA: TGTGCCAGCAGTCCCGGGACAATTGAAGCTTTCTTT

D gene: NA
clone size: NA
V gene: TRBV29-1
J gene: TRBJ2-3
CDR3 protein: CSGLRDTDTQYF
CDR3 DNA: TGCAGCGGATTGCGGGACACAGATACGCAGTATTTT

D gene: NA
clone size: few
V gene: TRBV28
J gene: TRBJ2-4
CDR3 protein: CASSPGTTPNIQYF
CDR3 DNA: TGTGCCAGCAGTCCGGGGACGACTCCAAACATTCAGTACTTC

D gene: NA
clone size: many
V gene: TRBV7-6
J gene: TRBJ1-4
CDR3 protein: CASSLDRGEKLFF
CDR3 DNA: TGTGCCAGCAGCTTAGATAGGGGTGAAAAACTGTTTTTT

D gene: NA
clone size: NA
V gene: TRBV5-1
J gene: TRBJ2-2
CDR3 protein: CASSQQGPTGELFF
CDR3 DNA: TGCGCCAGCAGCCAGCAGGGACCGACGGGGGAGCTGTTTTTT

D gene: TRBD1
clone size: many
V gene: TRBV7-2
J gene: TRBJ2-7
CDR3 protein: CASSLETGGYEQYF
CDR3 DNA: TGTGCCAGCAGCTTAGAGACAGGGGGGTACGAGCAGTACTTC

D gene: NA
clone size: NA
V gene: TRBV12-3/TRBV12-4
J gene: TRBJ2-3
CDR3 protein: CASSFRGKVADTQYF
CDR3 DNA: TGTGCCAGCAGTTTTAGGGGGAAGGTGGCAGATACGCAGTATTTT

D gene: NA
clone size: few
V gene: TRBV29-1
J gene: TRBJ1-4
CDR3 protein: CSVGGDEKLFF
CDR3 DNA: TGCAGCGTTGGCGGAGATGAAAAACTGTTTTTT

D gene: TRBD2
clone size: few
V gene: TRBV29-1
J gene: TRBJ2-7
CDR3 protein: CSVEDETSGMYEQYF
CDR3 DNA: TGCAGCGTTGAAGATGAGACTAGCGGGATGTACGAGCAGTACTTC

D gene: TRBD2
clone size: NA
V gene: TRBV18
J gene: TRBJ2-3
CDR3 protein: CASSQRLTGTTTDTQYF
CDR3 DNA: TGTGCCAGCTCACAACGCCTTACCGGGACTACAACAGATACGCAGTATTTT

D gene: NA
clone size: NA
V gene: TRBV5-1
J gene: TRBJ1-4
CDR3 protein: CASSLQGLNEKLFF
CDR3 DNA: TGCGCCAGCAGCTTGCAGGGCCTGAATGAAAAACTGTTTTTT

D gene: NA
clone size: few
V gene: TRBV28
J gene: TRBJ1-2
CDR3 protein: CASSLAAYGYTF
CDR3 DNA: TGTGCCAGCAGTTTAGCGGCCTATGGCTACACCTTC

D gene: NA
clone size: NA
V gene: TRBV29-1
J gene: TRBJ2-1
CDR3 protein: CSVEGWGGRLTDYNEQFF
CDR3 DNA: TGCAGCGTTGAAGGTTGGGGGGGCCGGCTTACCGATTACAATGAGCAGTTCTTC

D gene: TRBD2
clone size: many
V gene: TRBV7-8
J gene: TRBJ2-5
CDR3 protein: CASSLLTSRLETQYF
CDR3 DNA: TGTGCCAGCAGCTTGCTGACTAGCCGTCTAGAGACCCAGTACTTC

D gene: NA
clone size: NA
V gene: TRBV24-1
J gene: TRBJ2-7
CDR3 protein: CATPPRLDSYEQYF
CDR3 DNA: TGTGCCACCCCTCCTAGACTAGACTCCTACGAGCAGTACTTC

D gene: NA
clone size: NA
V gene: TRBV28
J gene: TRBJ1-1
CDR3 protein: CASSFRTNTEAFF
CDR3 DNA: TGTGCCAGCAGTTTTAGGACGAACACTGAAGCTTTCTTT

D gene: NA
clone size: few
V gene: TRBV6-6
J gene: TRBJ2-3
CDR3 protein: CASSYGRPSTDTQYF
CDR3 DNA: TGTGCCAGCAGTTACGGGCGACCTAGCACAGATACGCAGTATTTT

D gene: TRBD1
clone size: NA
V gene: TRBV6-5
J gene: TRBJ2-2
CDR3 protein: CASPSGTGGTGELFF
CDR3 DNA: TGTGCCAGCCCGTCCGGGACAGGGGGCACCGGGGAGCTGTTTTTT

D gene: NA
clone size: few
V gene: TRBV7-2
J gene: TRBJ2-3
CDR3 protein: CASSLQTSEARYF
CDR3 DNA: TGTGCCAGCAGCTTGCAGACTAGTGAGGCGAGGTATTTT

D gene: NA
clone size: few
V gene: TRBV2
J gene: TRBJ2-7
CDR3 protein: CASGETEGSYEQYF
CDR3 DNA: TGTGCCAGCGGAGAAACGGAGGGTTCCTACGAGCAGTACTTC

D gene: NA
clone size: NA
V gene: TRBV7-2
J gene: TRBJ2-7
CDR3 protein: CASSSGQRGPYEQYF
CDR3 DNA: TGTGCCAGCAGCTCTGGACAGCGGGGCCCCTACGAGCAGTACTTC

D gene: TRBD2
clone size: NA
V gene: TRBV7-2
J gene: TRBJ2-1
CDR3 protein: CASSSRTSAVEQFF
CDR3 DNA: TGTGCCAGCAGCTCTCGGACTAGCGCTGTTGAGCAGTTCTTC

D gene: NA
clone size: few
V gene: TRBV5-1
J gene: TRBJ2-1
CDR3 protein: CASSLGASYNEQFF
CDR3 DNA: TGCGCCAGCAGCTTAGGGGCCTCCTACAATGAGCAGTTCTTC

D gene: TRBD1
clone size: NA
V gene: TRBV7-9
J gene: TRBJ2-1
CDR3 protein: CASRRPGQGIPEQFF
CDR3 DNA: TGTGCCAGCAGGAGACCGGGACAGGGTATTCCTGAGCAGTTCTTC

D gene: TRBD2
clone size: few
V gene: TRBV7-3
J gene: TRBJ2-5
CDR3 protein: CASSSTGTSKETQYF
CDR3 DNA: TGTGCCAGCAGCTCTACCGGGACTAGCAAAGAGACCCAGTACTTC

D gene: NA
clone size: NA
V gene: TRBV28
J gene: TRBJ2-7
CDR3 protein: CATERTASYEQYF
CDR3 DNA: TGTGCCACCGAACGGACAGCCTCCTACGAGCAGTACTTC

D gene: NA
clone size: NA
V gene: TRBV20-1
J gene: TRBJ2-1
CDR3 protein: CSARVRGSYNEQFF
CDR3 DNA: TGCAGTGCTAGAGTCCGGGGCTCCTACAATGAGCAGTTCTTC

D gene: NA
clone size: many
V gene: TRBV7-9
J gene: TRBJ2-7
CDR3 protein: CASSLELGGILDEQYF
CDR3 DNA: TGTGCCAGCAGCTTAGAACTAGGGGGTATTCTGGACGAGCAGTACTTC

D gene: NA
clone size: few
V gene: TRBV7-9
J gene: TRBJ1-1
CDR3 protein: CASSQPGQNTEAFF
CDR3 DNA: TGTGCCAGCAGCCAGCCGGGACAGAACACTGAAGCTTTCTTT